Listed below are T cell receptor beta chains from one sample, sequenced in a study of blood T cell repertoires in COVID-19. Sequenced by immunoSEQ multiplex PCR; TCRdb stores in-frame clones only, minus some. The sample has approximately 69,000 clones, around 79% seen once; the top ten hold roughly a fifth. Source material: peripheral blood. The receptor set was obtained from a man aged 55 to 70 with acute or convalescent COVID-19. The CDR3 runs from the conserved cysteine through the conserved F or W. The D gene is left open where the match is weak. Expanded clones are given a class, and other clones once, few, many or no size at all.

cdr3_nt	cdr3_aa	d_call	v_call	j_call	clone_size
TGTGCCAGCTCACCCGACAGGGGACACACCATATATTTT	CASSPDRGHTIYF	TRBD1	TRBV18	TRBJ1-3	-
TGTGCCAGCAGCCAAGAGAGCGGGAGGCTAGCCAAAAACATTCAGTACTTC	CASSQESGRLAKNIQYF	TRBD2	TRBV3-1/TRBV3-2	TRBJ2-4	-
TGTGCCAGCAGCCAAGATCTACGTGGGGAGCTGTTTTTT	CASSQDLRGELFF	-	TRBV14	TRBJ2-2	-
TGTGCCAGCAGTGAAGGGACTAGCGGGGGGAATGAGCAGTTCTTC	CASSEGTSGGNEQFF	TRBD2	TRBV6-1	TRBJ2-1	-
TGTGCCAGCAGCTCTGGGGGGGGGAACGGTCAGCCCCAGCATTTT	CASSSGGGNGQPQHF	-	TRBV5-6	TRBJ1-5	-
TGCGCCAGCAGCTCGGAAACTAGCGGGGGGTTTAGAGATACGCAGTATTTT	CASSSETSGGFRDTQYF	TRBD2	TRBV5-1	TRBJ2-3	-
TGTGCCAGCAGCTCCTCTTCTAGCGGGTACGAGCAGTACTTC	CASSSSSSGYEQYF	TRBD2	TRBV11-2	TRBJ2-7	-
TGCGCCAGCAGTCTTCGTCCCACAGATACGCAGTATTTT	CASSLRPTDTQYF	-	TRBV10-1	TRBJ2-3	-
TGTGCCAGCAGCGCCAGGGGCAGGGGAAAGGATGGCTACACCTTC	CASSARGRGKDGYTF	-	TRBV7-8	TRBJ1-2	-
TGTGCCATCACCCCGACAGGGATGAACACTGAAGCTTTCTTT	CAITPTGMNTEAFF	TRBD1	TRBV10-3	TRBJ1-1	-
TGTGCCAGTAGTATAGAGGTGAGAGGGGGCATCGGTGAAGCTTTCTTT	CASSIEVRGGIGEAFF	TRBD1	TRBV19	TRBJ1-1	-
TGTGCCACCTCCCCGAGGTGGGAGCAGTTCTTC	CATSPRWEQFF	-	TRBV6-5	TRBJ2-1	-
TGTGCCAGCAGTTTATCCGGGAACGTAGGCAATGAGCAGTTCTTC	CASSLSGNVGNEQFF	-	TRBV28	TRBJ2-1	-
TGTGCCAGCAGCTTTGACGCAGGGCAGCCCCAGCATTTT	CASSFDAGQPQHF	-	TRBV7-6	TRBJ1-5	-
TGTGCCAGCAGCTACAGGGATGCCGGCTACACCTTC	CASSYRDAGYTF	-	TRBV13	TRBJ1-2	-
TGTGCCAGTAAACCCCCAGCGGGGGGGCCCACCGGGGAGCTGTTTTTT	CASKPPAGGPTGELFF	TRBD2	TRBV19	TRBJ2-2	few
TGTGCCAGCAACCCGGGAGGGAATAGCAATCAGCCCCAGCATTTT	CASNPGGNSNQPQHF	-	TRBV6-5	TRBJ1-5	-
TGCGCCAGCAGCACCACAGGGGGCAATCAGCCCCAGCATTTT	CASSTTGGNQPQHF	TRBD1	TRBV5-1	TRBJ1-5	-
TGTGCCAGCAGCTCTGTGCCTAGACGGGAGACCCAGTACTTC	CASSSVPRRETQYF	-	TRBV5-4	TRBJ2-5	-
TGTGCCAGCTCACTTGGGGCCAATGTTAATCAGCCCCAGCATTTT	CASSLGANVNQPQHF	-	TRBV18	TRBJ1-5	-
TGTGCCAGCAGCTTACCAGCGTTCCAAGAGACCCAGTACTTC	CASSLPAFQETQYF	-	TRBV7-2	TRBJ2-5	few
TGTGCCAGTAGTATGATCAGGGGTGAGGACACTGAAGCTTTCTTT	CASSMIRGEDTEAFF	-	TRBV19	TRBJ1-1	-
TGTGCCAGCAGCCAAAGGGACACGGTTCGACATGGCTACACCTTC	CASSQRDTVRHGYTF	-	TRBV28	TRBJ1-2	few
TGTGCCAGTAGTCGGGACTCCTCAGGAGGAGATACGCAGTATTTT	CASSRDSSGGDTQYF	-	TRBV19	TRBJ2-3	-
TGTGCCTGGAGCCGGAACACTGAAGCTTTCTTT	CAWSRNTEAFF	-	TRBV30	TRBJ1-1	-
TGTGCCTGGAGTCTAGGGGAGGGGGAGACCCAGTACTTC	CAWSLGEGETQYF	TRBD2	TRBV30	TRBJ2-5	-
TGTGCCAGCAGCCCCCCCGTACCGGGACAGCGAGGGCAGCCCCAGCATTTT	CASSPPVPGQRGQPQHF	TRBD1	TRBV7-6	TRBJ1-5	-
TGTGCCAGCAGTCCAGGACAGGGGGGATACGAGCAGTACTTC	CASSPGQGGYEQYF	TRBD1	TRBV27	TRBJ2-7	-
TGTGCCAGCAGTGACTCCACTAGCACAGATACGCAGTATTTT	CASSDSTSTDTQYF	-	TRBV6-4	TRBJ2-3	few
TGTGCCAGCAGTTCCCGGACTAGAGCCCCTTACGAGCAGTACTTC	CASSSRTRAPYEQYF	TRBD2	TRBV6-5	TRBJ2-7	-
TGTGCCAGCAGCTTAGGGACAGCTACGTCTACCAATGAGCAGTTCTTC	CASSLGTATSTNEQFF	-	TRBV7-9	TRBJ2-1	-
TGTGCCAGCAGCTCTGGGACAGGGGGTGTTAAGGACACTGAAGCTTTCTTT	CASSSGTGGVKDTEAFF	TRBD1	TRBV13	TRBJ1-1	once
TGTGCCAGCAGCGAACAGGGGTTCACTAATGAAAAACTGTTTTTT	CASSEQGFTNEKLFF	TRBD1	TRBV3-1/TRBV3-2	TRBJ1-4	once
TGCGCCAGCAGTCAATCGACAGCGCCGAACACTGAAGCTTTCTTT	CASSQSTAPNTEAFF	-	TRBV23-1	TRBJ1-1	many
TGTGCCAGCCAACTACAGGGGGCGAGCGAGCAGTACTTC	CASQLQGASEQYF	TRBD1	TRBV28	TRBJ2-7	-
TGTGCCAGCAGCCTAGCGGTATCCACAGATACGCAGTATTTT	CASSLAVSTDTQYF	TRBD2	TRBV5-8	TRBJ2-3	once